These 2 T cell receptor beta chains came from one sample sequenced in a study of vaccination and CD4 T cells after COVID-19. These TCRs' antigens remain unknown. Treatment noted: roughly 11-day PBMC culture with coronavirus spike peptide pools or control peptides (ViraFEST assay). The Oncomine TCR Beta short-read assay was applied to DNA of cultured CD4+ T cells. In TCRdb, the PCR reads were re-called with MiXCR into one record per CDR3 protein. The sample yields fewer than 20,000 distinct CDR3 sequences, around 78% seen once. The material sequenced was CD4+ T cells from blood, cultured in vitro, taken after SARS-CoV-2 vaccination. These receptors came from a human donor who received a COVID-19 vaccine.

This clonotype was counted between two and nine times. The J gene is TRBJ2-7, the V gene TRBV21-1; the table's D call, TRBD1, has no DNA check behind it. TRBV21-1 is deemed a pseudogene. This CDR3 has 15 amino acids. CDR3 sequence: CASSWSGQGDYEQYF. The CDR3 nucleotides are TGTGCCAGCAGCTGGAGCGGACAAGGAGACTACGAGCAGTACTTC.

The DNA of the CDR3 is TGCAGTGCTGGCCCTAGCGGGGGGGCAAGCACGCAGTATTTT. Residues: CSAGPSGGASTQYF. This chain joins TRBV20-1 and TRBJ2-3, with 12 nucleotides matching TRBD2. Trimming removed 5 bases from V and 9 bases from J; junction bases left unmatched: 9. The CDR3 consists of 14 residues. CDR1 and CDR2 (germline): DFQATT, SNEGSKA (reference sequence).